This TCR beta chain was profiled in a study of monozygotic twins with inflammatory bowel disease (dated by TCRdb to the late 2010s). A note on the overall study: The complete study included about 28 monozygotic twin pairs: 19 IBD-discordant Danish pairs and nine German pairs, of which four were IBD-concordant and five were IBD-discordant. The search for disease-associated traits relied mainly on comparing, within discordant pairs, IBD patients with their genetically identical healthy co-twins. Each individual had, on average, about 151 000 unique TCRalpha sequences and 181 000 unique TCRbeta sequences available for analysis.

The paper's findings and limits, for the study overall: Repertoire similarity did not differ between concordant and discordant twins, possibly due to limited statistical power. Measured by the inverse Simpson index, TCRbeta repertoire diversity was lower in IBD patients than in their healthy co-twins. The analysis was unable to tell different T cell subtypes apart. Differing immunosuppressive treatments among patients may have added background noise and inter-individual variability to the repertoires. Compared with healthy twins, IBD patients shared fewer clonotypes with other individuals, and the difference was most pronounced in patients with signs of disease activity. The results gave no support for a single strong signal or clonotype linked to IBD.

In the germline V gene, CDR1 corresponds to ENHRY and CDR2 to SYGVKD. There are 16 amino acids in the CDR3, from cysteine to phenylalanine inclusive. The protein alone is recorded here. Comments on this clonotype: The clone's antigen remains unknown.

From each donor, a roughly 2.5 ml peripheral blood sample was collected into PAXgene tubes and stored at -80 degrees C. Total RNA was isolated from whole blood with the PAXgene blood miRNA kit on an automated QIAcube, without T cell sorting. Peripheral blood from monozygotic twin pairs who were concordant or discordant for inflammatory bowel disease underwent deep TCRalpha and TCRbeta repertoire profiling using unique molecular barcoding. Smoking habits were recorded for all twin pairs, and individuals were classified as current, former or never smokers. Library creation used 5' RACE. The input for every TCR library was roughly 3.5 ug of total RNA. For each sample, cDNA synthesis was carried out in eight separate reactions using SMARTScribe reverse transcriptase. During cDNA synthesis, template switching was used to introduce unique molecular identifiers that contained a 6-nucleotide sample barcode. TCRalpha and TCRbeta cDNA was amplified by two nested PCRs of around 16 and 10 cycles, with bead purification after each PCR. Before amplification, cDNA was treated with uracil DNA-glycosylase and purified using the QIAquick PCR purification kit. The second PCR added Illumina TruSeq-compatible adapters along with sample-specific barcodes. TapeStation and Qubit were used to check library quality and concentration, and 4 to 6 ng of each library went into the pool. The pooled libraries were sequenced with 2 x 100 bp reads and custom sequencing primers on an Illumina HiSeq2500 single-index Rapid Run. From the authors' description of their analysis: UMI-based consensus assembly with MiGEC version 1.2.6 was used to correct PCR and sequencing errors. MiXCR version 2.1.1 handled V(D)J alignment, clonotype assembly and CDR3 extraction. To normalise gene usage, clonotype sharing and MAIT/NKT TCR abundance, the analysis used the top 1000, 10 000 and 20 000 clonotypes per sample. Diversity was computed as the inverse Simpson index with the vegan R package after downsampling to 27 000 UMIs. Statistical testing used paired Mann-Whitney U tests on the discordant twin pairs and applied Benjamini-Hochberg correction for multiple testing. Each entry corresponds to one CDR3 protein sequence from reads that TCRdb reprocessed, and DNA is not given. TCRdb, not the authors, supplied the V and J calls. This sample's clone table shows 400,000 to 500,000 distinct CDR3 sequences. The ten largest clones represent more than 2% of the sample.

The chain is assembled from TRBV10-3 and TRBJ1-5; the D gene TCRdb calls, TRBD1, cannot be checked with no DNA. The sequencing input was blood. This TCR derives from a human donor with ulcerative colitis or Crohn's disease, or a healthy co-twin of an affected twin (not recorded which). The CDR3 region: CATLGGGGESNQPQHF.